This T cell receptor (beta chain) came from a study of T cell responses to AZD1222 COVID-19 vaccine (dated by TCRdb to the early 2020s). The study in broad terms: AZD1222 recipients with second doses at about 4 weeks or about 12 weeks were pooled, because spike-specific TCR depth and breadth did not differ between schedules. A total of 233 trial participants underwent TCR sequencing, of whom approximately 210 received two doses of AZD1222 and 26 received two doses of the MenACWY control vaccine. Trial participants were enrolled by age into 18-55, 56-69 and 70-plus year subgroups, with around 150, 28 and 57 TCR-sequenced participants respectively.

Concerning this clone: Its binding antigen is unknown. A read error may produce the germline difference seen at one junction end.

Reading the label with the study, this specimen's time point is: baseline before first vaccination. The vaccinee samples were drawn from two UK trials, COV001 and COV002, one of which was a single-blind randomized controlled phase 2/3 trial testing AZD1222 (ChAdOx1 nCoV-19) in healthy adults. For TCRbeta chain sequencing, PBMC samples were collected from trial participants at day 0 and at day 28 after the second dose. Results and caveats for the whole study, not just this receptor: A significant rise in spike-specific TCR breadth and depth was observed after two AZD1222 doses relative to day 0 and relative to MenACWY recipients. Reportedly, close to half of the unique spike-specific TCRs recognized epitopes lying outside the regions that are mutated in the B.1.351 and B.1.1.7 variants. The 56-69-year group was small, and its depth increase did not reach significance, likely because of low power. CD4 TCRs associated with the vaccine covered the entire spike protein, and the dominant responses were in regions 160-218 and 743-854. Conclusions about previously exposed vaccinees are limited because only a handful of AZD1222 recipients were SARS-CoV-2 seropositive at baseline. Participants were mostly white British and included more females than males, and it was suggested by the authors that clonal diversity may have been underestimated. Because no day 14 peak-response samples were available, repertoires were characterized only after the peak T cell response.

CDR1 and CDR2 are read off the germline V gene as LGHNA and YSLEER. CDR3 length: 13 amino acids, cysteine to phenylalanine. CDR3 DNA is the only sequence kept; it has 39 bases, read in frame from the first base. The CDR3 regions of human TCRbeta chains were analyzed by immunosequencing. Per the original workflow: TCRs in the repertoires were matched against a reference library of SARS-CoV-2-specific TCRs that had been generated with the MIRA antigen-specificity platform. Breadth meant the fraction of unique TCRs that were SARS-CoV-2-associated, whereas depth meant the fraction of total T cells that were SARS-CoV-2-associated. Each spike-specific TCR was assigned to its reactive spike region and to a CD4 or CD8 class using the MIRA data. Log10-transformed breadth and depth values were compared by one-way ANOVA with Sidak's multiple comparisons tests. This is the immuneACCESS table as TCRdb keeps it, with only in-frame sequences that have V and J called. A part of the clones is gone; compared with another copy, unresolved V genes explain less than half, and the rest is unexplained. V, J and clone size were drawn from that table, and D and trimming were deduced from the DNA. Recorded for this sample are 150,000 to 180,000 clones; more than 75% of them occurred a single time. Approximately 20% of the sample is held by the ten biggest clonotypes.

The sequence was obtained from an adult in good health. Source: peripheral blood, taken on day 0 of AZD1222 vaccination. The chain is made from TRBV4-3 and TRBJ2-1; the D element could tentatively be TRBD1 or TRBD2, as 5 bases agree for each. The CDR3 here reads CASSQDVPGAQVF. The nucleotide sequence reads TGCGCCAGCAGCCAAGATGTCCCCGGGGCCCAAGTCTTC.